The 26 T cell receptor beta chains presented below share a single source sample, sequenced in a study of immune evolution from preneoplasia to lung adenocarcinoma. This table comes from immunoSEQ multiplex PCR, and its TCRdb copy is limited to in-frame clones, with some not included. This table has about 4,900 clones, around 77% appearing once. The material sequenced was FFPE minimally invasive lung adenocarcinoma tissue. The receptor set was obtained from a person aged 55-79 years with lung adenocarcinoma.

This clone was counted a few times. CDR3 nucleotides: TGTGCCAGCAGCCCGGAATCTAGCACAGATACGCAGTATTTT. This sequence encodes CASSPESSTDTQYF. The chain is built from TRBV6-4 and TRBJ2-3, with D unresolved. V lost 6 bases, J lost 0 bases, and 10 bases lay in between. CDR1 and CDR2 from the germline V gene are MRHNA and SNTAGT. This CDR3 spans 14 amino acids.

The genes are TRBV11-2 and TRBJ2-2; D gene ambiguous. Trimming left V 0 bases short and J 2 bases short, with 4 bases between. This CDR3 contains 14 residues. Germline CDR1 is SGHAT and CDR2 is FQNNGV. Here the CDR3 reads CASSLEINTGELFF. The CDR3 nucleotides read TGTGCCAGCAGCTTAGAAATAAACACCGGGGAGCTGTTTTTT.

This clone came up once. V gene TRBV6-5 combines with J gene TRBJ2-7; 8 nucleotides align to TRBD1. CDR1 and CDR2 (germline): MNHEY, SVGAGI. V was pared by 5 bases and J by 1 base, with 4 bases of the junction left unmatched. CDR3 length: 14 amino acids. CDR3 sequence (DNA): TGTGCCAGCAGTCGACAGGGGCCATCCTACGAGCAGTACTTC. Its translation: CASSRQGPSYEQYF.

The chain joins TRBV28 to TRBJ2-5, with TRBD1 matching over 11 bases. The CDR3 is 13 amino acids. Germline V lookup: CDR1 MDHEN, CDR2 SYDVKM. The CDR3 DNA is TGTGCGACGGAAGGACAGGGGGCCGAGACCCAGTACTTC. It specifies CATEGQGAETQYF.

V and J are TRBV27 and TRBJ1-2; no clear D gene. CDR3 length: 14 amino acids. The germline V gene encodes CDR1 MNHEY and CDR2 SMNVEV (reference sequence). V was pared by 4 bases and J by 4 bases, with 13 bases between. The CDR3 DNA is TGTGCCAGCAGTTCCATAAGGGCCAGCTATGGCTACACCTTC. Protein product: CASSSIRASYGYTF.

This clone was picked up one time. This chain joins TRBV7-6 and TRBJ2-1; 7 bases line up with TRBD1. From germline, CDR1 is SGHVS and CDR2 FNYEAQ. This CDR3 is 14 amino acids long. V shed 5 bases, J shed 6 bases, and the junction held 7 bases outside the gene matches. The CDR3 DNA sequence: TGTGCCAGCAGCCCCGGGCACAGGGGCAATGAGCAGTTCTTC. Protein sequence: CASSPGHRGNEQFF. Complete variable domain (other parts from reference TRBV7-6 and TRBJ2-1): GAGVSQSPRYKVTKRGQDVALRCDPISGHVSLYWYRQALGQGPEFLTYFNYEAQQDKSGLPNDRFSAERPEGSISTLTIQRTEQRDSAMYRCASSPGHRGNEQFFGPGTRLTVL.

The chain links TRBV6-5 to TRBJ1-1; D ambiguous. Between the trimmed V and J ends, which lost 2 bases and 3 bases, there was a span of 7 bases. CDR3 length: 13 amino acids. CDR1 is MNHEY, CDR2 SVGAGI, per germline. In nucleotides, the CDR3 is TGTGCCAGCAGTTACCGCTGGGACACTGAAGCTTTCTTT. This gives the protein CASSYRWDTEAFF.

This clone was detected a few times. This chain uses TRBV19 with TRBJ1-2, with D perhaps TRBD1 (6 bases). Trimming pared 9 bases from V and 3 bases from J, leaving 11 bases between. CDR3 length: 12 amino acids. Germline V gene data show CDR1 as LNHDA and CDR2 as SQIVND (reference sequence). CDR3 coding DNA: TGTGCCAGCGGCAGGGGAGACTATGGCTACACCTTC. Amino acid sequence: CASGRGDYGYTF.

The V gene is TRBV30, the J gene TRBJ1-4; D is unclear. The CDR3 covers 12 residues. V dropped 3 bases and J dropped 4 bases, with 6 bases sitting between them. Germline CDR1 is GTSNPN and CDR2 is SVGIG (reference sequence). CDR3 bases: TGTGCCTGGAGCCGGAATAATGAAAAACTGTTTTTT. Translating gives CAWSRNNEKLFF.

This clone was seen only a few times. The J gene is TRBJ2-2, the V gene TRBV6-1; possibly TRBD1 for D (6 bases). V was cut by 8 bases and J by 2 bases, with 12 bases left in between. This CDR3 has 14 residues. Germline values: CDR1 MNHNS, CDR2 SASEGT. CDR3 residues: CASPRTDNTGELFF. The CDR3 DNA reads as TGTGCCAGCCCCCGGACAGATAACACCGGGGAGCTGTTTTTT.

V and J are TRBV2 and TRBJ1-2, with 7 bases lining up with TRBD1. Germline trimming cut 2 bases from V and 8 bases from J; bases unmatched to any gene: 8. The CDR3 has 14 residues. Germline V gene sequence: CDR1 SNHLY, CDR2 FYNNEI. CDR3 region: CASSEKAQGYGYTF. CDR3 DNA: TGTGCCAGCAGTGAAAAGGCACAGGGGTACGGCTACACCTTC.

Points on this clone: An end of the junction does not agree with germline; a read error may underlie this. This chain links TRBV6-1 with TRBJ2-3; 9 nucleotides match TRBD2. This CDR3 is built from 9 residues. Germline values: CDR1 MNHNS, CDR2 SASEGT. The DNA of the CDR3 is TGTGCCACAGGACCTAGCGGGATTTTT. Amino acids: CATGPSGIF.

J is TRBJ2-7 and V is TRBV29-1; D remains ambiguous. The CDR3 covers 13 residues. Germline CDR1 is SQVTM and CDR2 is ANQGSEA. V was shortened by 3 bases and J by 6 bases, with 15 bases between the two germline ends. The DNA for the CDR3 is TGCAGCGTTGAGGGCGGACCGAGGAGCGAGCAGTACTTC. Its protein product is CSVEGGPRSEQYF.

The chain combines TRBV5-4 with TRBJ2-1; no clear D gene. Trimming cost V 0 bases and J 4 bases, with 2 bases left between them. The CDR3 extends over 12 amino acids. From germline, CDR1 is SGHNT and CDR2 YYREEE (reference sequence). The CDR3 DNA reads as TGTGCCAGCAGCTTGGAATACAATGAGCAGTTCTTC. Protein sequence: CASSLEYNEQFF.

The chain couples TRBV5-1 to TRBJ2-3; D gene uncertain. This CDR3 is built from 14 residues. Germline V lookup: CDR1 SGHRS, CDR2 YFSETQ. Deletions cut 7 bases from V and 0 bases from J, with 12 bases between. CDR3 in DNA: TGCGCCAGCGGTAGGAGTTCTAGCACAGATACGCAGTATTTT. Translating it yields CASGRSSSTDTQYF. Filled out from reference TRBV5-1 and TRBJ2-3, the complete variable domain reads KAGVTQTPRYLIKTRGQQVTLSCSPISGHRSVSWYQQTPGQGLQFLFEYFSETQRNKGNFPGRFSGRQFSNSRSEMNVSTLELGDSALYLCASGRSSSTDTQYFGPGTRLTVL.

This clone ranks as large. The chain uses TRBV11-3 and TRBJ2-1; 8 bases match TRBD1. Germline CDR1 reads SGHNT; CDR2 reads YENEEA. After removal of 2 bases from V and 0 bases from J, the junction contained 0 bases not matched to a gene. CDR3 length: 15 amino acids. The CDR3 DNA follows: TGTGCCAGCAGCTTAACAGGGGGCTCCTACAATGAGCAGTTCTTC. Encoded protein: CASSLTGGSYNEQFF.

This clone has only one observation. The V gene is TRBV7-9, the J gene TRBJ1-1; no clear D gene. Trimming left V 2 bases short and J 0 bases short, with 1 base between. This CDR3 is 12 amino acids long. Germline V gives CDR1 SEHNR, CDR2 FQNEAQ (reference sequence). The CDR3 coding sequence is TGTGCCAGCAGCTTAATGAACACTGAAGCTTTCTTT. Protein sequence: CASSLMNTEAFF.

The chain has TRBV14 and TRBJ2-5, with no clear D. The CDR3 is 12 residues long. CDR1 is SGHDN and CDR2 is FVKESK in the germline V gene. V shed 0 bases and J shed 4 bases, with 3 bases lying between them. CDR3 residues: CASSQERETQYF. The DNA of the CDR3 is TGTGCCAGCAGCCAAGAACGAGAGACCCAGTACTTC. The whole variable domain, remainder taken from reference TRBV14 and TRBJ2-5, is EAGVTQFPSHSVIEKGQTVTLRCDPISGHDNLYWYRRVMGKEIKFLLHFVKESKQDESGMPNNRFLAERTGGTYSTLKVQPAELEDSGVYFCASSQERETQYFGPGTRLLVL.

The V call is TRBV9, the J call TRBJ2-5; D tentatively reads TRBD1 or TRBD2 (5 bases each). This CDR3 has 14 residues. V dropped 2 bases and J dropped 2 bases, with 10 bases sitting between them. Per the germline V gene, CDR1 is SGDLS and CDR2 is YYNGEE. CDR3 protein: CASSVDWGQETQYF. CDR3 sequence (DNA): TGTGCCAGCAGCGTGGATTGGGGGCAAGAGACCCAGTACTTC.

CDR3 region: CASTPTVRLRGNTQYF. The CDR3 DNA follows: TGTGCCTCCACCCCGACTGTGCGTCTGAGAGGAAATACGCAGTATTTT. This chain links TRBV28 with TRBJ2-3; D uncertain. V was trimmed by 11 bases and J by 7 bases, leaving 28 bases between them. This CDR3 is 16 amino acids long. Germline lookup yields CDR1 MDHEN and CDR2 SYDVKM.

The chain joins TRBV7-2 to TRBJ1-2; the D gene is possibly TRBD1 (5 bases). Germline CDR1 SGHTA, CDR2 FQGNSA. V was shortened by 1 base and J by 13 bases, with 13 bases between the two germline ends. The CDR3 has 12 residues. CDR3 coding DNA: TGTGCCAGCAGCTTAGGCAGGGTGGCCCCCACCTTC. This encodes CASSLGRVAPTF.

This chain joins TRBV23-1 and TRBJ2-3, with TRBD1 matching 7 bases. TRBV23-1 is given ORF status, its function remaining uncertain. The ends lost 0 bases at V and 4 bases at J; junction bases unmatched: 16. The CDR3 runs 19 residues. CDR3 sequence (DNA): TGCGCCAGCAGTCAATCCAGCGCCCCGGATACAGGGGTGGCAGATACGCAGTATTTT. It translates to CASSQSSAPDTGVADTQYF.

This clone was found a few times. This sequence joins TRBV4-1 and TRBJ2-1; a weak D match, TRBD2 (6 bases). V shed 1 base and J shed 7 bases, with 26 bases lying between them. The CDR3 covers 19 residues. Germline values: CDR1 MGHRA, CDR2 YSYEKL. This CDR3 reads CASSQAKGELAAGRNEQFF. In nucleotides, the CDR3 is TGCGCCAGCAGCCAAGCTAAAGGGGAGTTGGCGGCGGGGAGGAATGAGCAGTTCTTC.

V gene TRBV29-1 combines with J gene TRBJ1-4, with no clear D. Deletions cut 4 bases from V and 4 bases from J, with 7 bases between. The CDR3 is 12 amino acids. The germline V gene encodes CDR1 SQVTM and CDR2 ANQGSEA. The CDR3 DNA reads TGCAGCGTTGGAGGGATTAATGAAAAACTGTTTTTT. Translating gives CSVGGINEKLFF.

The rearrangement joins TRBV28 to TRBJ2-5; D might be TRBD1 or TRBD2, each matching 5 bases. The length of the CDR3 is 16 residues. V was cut by 5 bases and J by 1 base, with 17 bases left in between. Germline CDR1 reads MDHEN; CDR2 reads SYDVKM. CDR3 loop: CASSGAGTVTQETQYF. The DNA for the CDR3 is TGTGCCAGCAGTGGCGCAGGGACGGTAACCCAAGAGACCCAGTACTTC.

The chain has TRBV7-6 and TRBJ2-6, with a tentative D call TRBD1 (5 bases). Per the germline V gene, CDR1 is SGHVS and CDR2 is FNYEAQ. Trimming took 4 bases from V and 4 from J, leaving 17 bases between them. CDR3 length: 17 residues. In DNA, the CDR3 is TGTGCCAGCAGCTCCACCTTTCAGGGCACCGGGGCCAACGTCCTGACTTTC. Translation gives CASSSTFQGTGANVLTF.